Given below is one T cell receptor beta chain in context. Its antigen is unknown. The table came from immunoSEQ multiplex PCR; TCRdb's copy has only in-frame clones and leaves some out. The repertoire holds about 88,000 clones, with around nine tenths as singletons. In germline, CDR1 is SGHNT, CDR2 YYREEE (reference sequence). V was pared by 3 bases and J by 6 bases, with 5 bases of the junction left unmatched. CDR3 length: 15 residues. The data derive from a study of T cell responses to AZD1222 COVID-19 vaccine. Overall study results and limits: Among AZD1222 vaccinees, only six or seven were seropositive at baseline. Breadth and depth of Spike-specific TCRs rose after two AZD1222 doses.

The J gene is TRBJ1-4, the V gene TRBV5-4; 10 bases are a match to TRBD1. This clonotype originated in an adult who received the AZD1222 COVID-19 vaccine. The specimen was peripheral blood, collected 28 days after the second AZD1222 dose. CDR3: CASSSRQGADEKLFF. CDR3 nucleotide sequence: TGTGCCAGCAGCTCCAGACAGGGGGCAGATGAAAAACTGTTTTTT.